This TCR beta chain was identified in a study of blood T cell repertoires in COVID-19 (dated by TCRdb to the early 2020s). Regarding the study in general: Collaborator samples came from the United States, Italy and Spain and covered acute and convalescent phases of COVID-19. The prospective study material was composed of cDNA or gDNA derived from T cells, B-cell-depleted T cells, or PBMCs. Subjects who had been exposed to COVID-19, were actively infected with it, or had recovered from it provided the deeply sampled blood TCRbeta repertoires that made up the dataset. The repertoires were released in a freely available public database intended as a resource for research on the immune response to SARS-CoV-2. Samples were obtained from the ongoing ImmuneRACE study (first 160 participants) and from 1,000 to 1,500 subjects provided by 6 global collaborators. Nearly every sample came with metadata listing a de-identified subject ID, COVID-19 status, age in years and sex. Where available, HLA class I and class II types were obtained from metadata supplied by the sample provider rather than from assay-based typing. What the authors observed across the whole study: The amount of clinical and demographic metadata varied by source and participant and was provided uncurated.

Whole blood was collected in K2EDTA tubes by collaborating institutions according to the institutions' own protocols. For TCRbeta analysis, collaborators shipped samples in one of three forms: frozen whole blood, isolated PBMCs, or DNA extracted from either of those sample types. CDR1 and CDR2 are drawn from the germline V gene: ENHRY, SYGVKD. At the junction V is shortened by 8 bases and J by 5 bases, with 13 bases in between. Counted from cysteine to phenylalanine, this CDR3 has 13 amino acids. The CDR3 DNA has 39 bases and is translated from base 1. TCRbeta CDR3 regions were amplified from genomic DNA using the immunoSEQ Assay, a bias-controlled multiplex PCR. The original pipeline was this. The number of nucleated cells in each sample was estimated from the amplification of reference gene primers within the assay. To quantify the absolute abundance of each unique TCRbeta CDR3 rearrangement, sequence reads were collapsed and filtered. Productive Simpson clonality was computed per sample as the square root of Simpson's diversity index over productive rearrangements. TCRdb limited this immuneACCESS table to in-frame rearrangements with V and J called. A share of clones is missing; checked studies link under half to unresolved V genes, and the rest is unexplained. For V, J and clone size, that table is used; D and trimming come from the DNA. The table for this sample lists about 180,000 clones; about 83% of them were counted only once. The ten top clones hold about 1.5% of the sample.

In the case of this clone: Its specific antigen is unknown. Base qualities were left out, and no much larger clone turns up one base away.

The sequenced sample was peripheral blood. The rearrangement joined TRBV10-3 to TRBJ1-5; the D gene is perhaps TRBD1, on 6 matching bases. The clonotype comes from a human donor in a cohort sampled during active COVID-19. The nucleotide sequence reads TGTGCCATCTGGCGGGGGGGCGATCAGCCCCAGCATTTT. Its protein is CAIWRGGDQPQHF.